Sequencing of this TCR beta chain was carried out in a study of CD8 T cells in ankylosing spondylitis (dated by TCRdb to the late 2010s). In terms of the full investigation: To find TCR variants linked to disease, the study profiled T cell receptor beta repertoires in ankylosing spondylitis patients and healthy donors. In total, the full study cohort was made up of 108 healthy donors and 20 to 25 ankylosing spondylitis patients. Peripheral blood samples were taken, and synovial fluid was additionally collected from ankylosing spondylitis patients. What the authors observed across the whole study: Significant enrichment of the disease-linked clones was reported in matched synovial fluid samples from ankylosing spondylitis patients. A TCR beta motif made up of several highly homologous amino acid variants appeared to be characteristic of blood from ankylosing spondylitis patients. Some motif variants were previously reported in synovial fluid and blood of reactive arthritis patients, suggesting common disease-initiation mechanisms. In peripheral blood, the disease-linked clones were found at relatively low frequencies and had a CD8+ phenotype.

Comments on this clonotype: Its antigen is unknown. Base qualities are missing; no much larger clone stands one base away.

From V the trimming removes 4 bases and from J it removes 7 bases, while the gene matches leave 9 bases of the junction unaccounted for. The CDR3 covers 16 residues, taking in both the cysteine and the phenylalanine. Solely the CDR3 DNA is kept, with 48 bases framed from the first base. The germline V gene encodes CDR1 SGDLS and CDR2 YYNGEE. This sample was sequenced with an Illumina HiSeq 2500. Quantitative 5'-RACE with molecular barcodes was the method used to prepare the TCR beta libraries. The authors' analysis ran thus. A new computational method based on a probabilistic model of VDJ rearrangement was used to identify disease-linked TCR variants. TCRdb reprocessing: public reads trimmed at Q25 with fastp, clones called with MiXCR, in-frame beta chains kept. Entries are consolidated by CDR3 protein sequence, retaining the most common genes and DNA. None of the V and J calls come from the authors' own analysis; TCRdb made them. The sample table records roughly 42,000 distinct CDR3 sequences; 2.5% to 3% of these occur just once. The ten largest clones add up to roughly 4.4% of the sample.

The sequencing input was blood, either unsorted or a sorted T cell fraction (not recorded which). Recombination linked TRBV9 to TRBJ2-1, with 12 bases matching TRBD2. The TCR was taken from a male donor with ankylosing spondylitis or in good health (not recorded which). The CDR3 protein is CASSLRLAGAKNEQFF. The nucleotide sequence reads TGTGCCAGCAGCCTAAGACTAGCGGGAGCAAAAAATGAGCAGTTCTTC.